The clone carrying this TCR beta chain was counted only a few times. Its cognate antigen is unknown. The repertoire was sequenced with immunoSEQ multiplex PCR; TCRdb's copy has only in-frame clones and lacks some. This table holds approximately 150,000 clones, about nine tenths found once. These data originate in a study of cytomegalovirus exposure and HLA in healthy donors. Whole-study findings and limits: Most TCR sequences were uncommon, yet certain public TCRs appeared in many donors.

The CDR3 is 11 residues long. The V gene lost 3 bases and the J gene lost 5 bases, with 5 bases spanning the gap. The germline CDR1 and CDR2 sequences are MDHEN and SYDVKM. V and J are TRBV28 and TRBJ2-7; unclear D gene. Sequenced: PBMCs. This clonotype was obtained from a man aged 18-30 years in good health and CMV-seropositive. CDR3 loop: CASSFADEQYF. The CDR3 nucleotides are TGTGCCAGCAGTTTCGCGGACGAGCAGTACTTC.